This T cell receptor beta chain comes out of a study of regulatory T cells in long-lasting Graves disease. The study's findings and limits: Repertoires from persistent disease leaned toward TRBV28, TRBJ1-2 and TRBJ2-5.

Turning to this clonotype: The antigen is undetermined.

CDR1 is DFQATT and CDR2 is SNEGSKA in the germline V gene (reference sequence). V was pared by 8 bases and J by 4 bases, with 12 bases of the junction left unmatched. The CDR3 has 14 amino acids. The TCR beta library used iRepertoire HTBI primers with Arm-PCR amplification of CDR3. TCRdb called the multiplex PCR reads again in MiXCR, with one record for every CDR3 protein. The table shows about 460,000 distinct CDR3 sequences, with 14% occurring only once. Time point noted: newly diagnosed GD, antithyroid drugs for less than 3 months. There was RNA extracted from PBMCs, and the TCR library was made from it. These same records also appear under a second study, on T cells in Graves' hyperthyroidism and ophthalmopathy. In that study: These patients, aged 18 to 65, had recently diagnosed hyperthyroidism lasting under 2 months. Researchers barred patients who had uncontrolled infection, other autoimmune disease, pregnancy or lactation. The HTBI primer set served for first-round RT-PCR of the TCR CDR3.

The V call is TRBV20-1, the J call TRBJ2-7, with TRBD2 identical over 9 bases. The source was peripheral blood mononuclear cells (PBMCs), collected at new diagnosis, from a patient treated with antithyroid drugs. The TCR was taken from a woman aged 50 to 65 with Graves disease. The CDR3 is CSTKTSGPFYEQYF. DNA of the CDR3: TGCAGTACAAAGACTAGCGGACCATTTTACGAGCAGTACTTC.